One and the same sample provided the 13 T cell receptor beta chains below, sequenced in a study of blood T cell repertoires in COVID-19. Sequencing was performed with immunoSEQ multiplex PCR; in TCRdb, only in-frame clones are kept and a portion is missing. The sample lists about 190,000 clones, approximately 78% seen once, with under 3.5% in the top ten. The sample taken for sequencing was peripheral blood. These receptors were obtained from a woman older than 75 with active or convalescent COVID-19.

The chain carries TRBV6-5 and TRBJ1-1, with D possibly matching TRBD1 (6 bases). The CDR3 contains 12 residues. Between the trimmed V and J ends, which lost 2 bases and 6 bases, there was a span of 7 bases. Germline loops: CDR1 MNHEY, CDR2 SVGAGI. CDR3 nucleotides: TGTGCCAGCAGTTACAACAGGGCTGAAGCTTTCTTT. Translating gives CASSYNRAEAFF.

In its sample, this clone was seen a few times. This chain uses TRBV5-1 with TRBJ2-3; TRBD2 matches at 10 bases. V lost 5 bases and J lost 3; bases outside the gene matches: 6. CDR1 is SGHRS and CDR2 is YFSETQ in the germline V gene. CDR3 length equals 15 residues. The CDR3 DNA reads as TGCGCCAGCAGTCCAAGCGGGAGGGTTACAGATACGCAGTATTTT. It is translated as CASSPSGRVTDTQYF. Filled out from reference TRBV5-1 and TRBJ2-3, the complete variable domain reads KAGVTQTPRYLIKTRGQQVTLSCSPISGHRSVSWYQQTPGQGLQFLFEYFSETQRNKGNFPGRFSGRQFSNSRSEMNVSTLELGDSALYLCASSPSGRVTDTQYFGPGTRLTVL.

The V and J genes are TRBV11-2 and TRBJ2-4; D gene uncertain. The V end was cut by 0 bases, the J end by 0 bases, with 6 bases between. The CDR3 spans 15 residues. The V gene's germline CDR1 is SGHAT and CDR2 FQNNGV. This chain's CDR3 is CASSLEPLAKNIQYF. CDR3 nucleotides: TGTGCCAGCAGCTTAGAGCCACTAGCCAAAAACATTCAGTACTTC.

The rearrangement uses TRBV28 and TRBJ2-5; 9 bases are shared with TRBD2. In germline, CDR1 is MDHEN, CDR2 SYDVKM. This CDR3 has 16 residues. V lost 2 bases and J lost 5; bases outside the gene matches: 9. The DNA of the CDR3 is TGTGCCAGCAGTTTAGGTGGGGCGGGGGGGCTCGAGACCCAGTACTTC. This sequence encodes CASSLGGAGGLETQYF.

V is TRBV9 and J is TRBJ2-3, with D perhaps matching TRBD2 (7 bases). CDR3 length: 15 amino acids. Germline V gene lookup returns CDR1 SGDLS and CDR2 YYNGEE. The germline V and J ends were trimmed by 3 bases and 2 bases, with 13 bases remaining between them. The CDR3 sequence: CASSGGGSNTDTQYF. The CDR3 DNA is TGTGCCAGCAGCGGCGGGGGCTCTAACACAGATACGCAGTATTTT.

This chain links TRBV2 with TRBJ1-5, with D perhaps matching TRBD1 (6 bases). V gave up 6 bases and J gave up 4 bases, with 13 bases separating them. CDR1 is SNHLY, CDR2 FYNNEI, per germline. The CDR3 runs to 14 residues. CDR3 DNA: TGTGCCAGCAGCTGGGGGCAGGGGAATCAGCCCCAGCATTTT. Protein product: CASSWGQGNQPQHF.

The chain carries TRBV18 and TRBJ1-5; D may be TRBD1 (5 bases). Trimming pared 0 bases from V and 6 bases from J, leaving 6 bases between. The CDR3 totals 13 residues. Germline CDR1 reads KGHSH; CDR2 reads LQKENI. CDR3 coding DNA: TGTGCCAGCTCACCACCGGACATTCAGCCCCAGCATTTT. Translated: CASSPPDIQPQHF.

V and J are TRBV11-2 and TRBJ2-1; the D gene is possibly TRBD2 (6 bases). CDR1 is SGHAT and CDR2 is FQNNGV in the germline V gene. The CDR3 extends over 14 amino acids. Deletions cut 5 bases from V and 6 bases from J, with 14 bases between. CDR3 sequence (DNA): TGTGCCAGCAGCAAATCCCTGACTAGCAATGAGCAGTTCTTC. This translates into CASSKSLTSNEQFF.

This clone showed up just a few times. The chain recombines TRBV30 with TRBJ2-5, with a possible D match to TRBD1 (6 bases). Germline CDR1 GTSNPN, CDR2 SVGIG (reference sequence). This CDR3 region has 14 residues. V was shortened by 1 base and J by 5 bases, with 14 bases between the two germline ends. CDR3 coding DNA: TGTGCCTGGAGTGACAACAGGGTCCGGGAGACCCAGTACTTC. The encoded protein is CAWSDNRVRETQYF.

This clone was seen more than once but under ten times. This chain connects TRBV10-2 to TRBJ1-5, with D perhaps TRBD1 (5 bases). The CDR3 is made up of 13 amino acids. V lost 6 bases and J lost 6, with 12 bases in between. Per the germline V gene, CDR1 is WSHSY and CDR2 is SAAADI. The CDR3 region is CASSQGMIQPQHF. DNA of the CDR3: TGCGCCAGCAGCCAGGGTATGATTCAGCCCCAGCATTTT.

The count of this clone is one. The V and J genes are TRBV4-2 and TRBJ2-3; 7 bases map to TRBD2. V trimming: 0 bases; J trimming: 0 bases; junction bases outside the gene matches: 3. The CDR3 has 16 residues. The germline gives CDR1 LGHNA, CDR2 YNFKEQ. The CDR3 DNA is TGTGCCAGCAGCCAAGAAGGGCGGGGGAGCACAGATACGCAGTATTTT. The encoded protein is CASSQEGRGSTDTQYF.

CDR3 region: CATSRDHEQGWETQYF. CDR3 in DNA: TGTGCCACCAGCAGAGATCATGAGCAGGGGTGGGAGACCCAGTACTTC. The chain has TRBV15 and TRBJ2-5, with D tentatively TRBD1 (6 bases). Looked up from germline, CDR1 is LNHNV and CDR2 is YYDKDF (reference sequence). The CDR3 loop spans 16 amino acids. Trimming stripped 0 bases from V and 5 bases from J, with 16 bases between.

J is TRBJ2-4 and V is TRBV2; 8 nucleotides match TRBD2. V lost 2 bases, J lost 8 bases, and 8 bases stayed unmatched. The CDR3 loop spans 15 amino acids. Germline-derived CDR1 and CDR2 are SNHLY and FYNNEI. In nucleotides, the CDR3 is TGTGCCAGCAGTGAACAGGTGGCGGGGGGTGACATTCAGTACTTC. It codes for CASSEQVAGGDIQYF.